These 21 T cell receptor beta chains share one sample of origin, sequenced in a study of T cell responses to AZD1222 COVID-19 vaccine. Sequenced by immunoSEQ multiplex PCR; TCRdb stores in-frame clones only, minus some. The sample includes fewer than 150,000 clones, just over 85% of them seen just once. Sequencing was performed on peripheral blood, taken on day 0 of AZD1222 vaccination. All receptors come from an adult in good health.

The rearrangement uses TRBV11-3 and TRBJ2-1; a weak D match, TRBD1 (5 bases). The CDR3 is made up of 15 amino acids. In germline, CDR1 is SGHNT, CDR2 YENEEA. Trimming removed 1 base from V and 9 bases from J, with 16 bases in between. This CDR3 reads CASSLAQGADVEQFF. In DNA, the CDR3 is TGTGCCAGCAGCTTAGCCCAGGGTGCGGACGTTGAGCAGTTCTTC.

The CDR3 sequence: CASSGFSSAGVYYEQYF. CDR3 nucleotides: TGTGCCAGCAGCGGCTTCTCTAGCGCGGGGGTATATTACGAGCAGTACTTC. V gene TRBV9 combines with J gene TRBJ2-7, with 7 bases identical to TRBD2. Trimming removed 3 bases from V and 4 bases from J; junction bases left unmatched: 16. Germline V CDR1 and CDR2: SGDLS, YYNGEE. The CDR3 has 17 residues.

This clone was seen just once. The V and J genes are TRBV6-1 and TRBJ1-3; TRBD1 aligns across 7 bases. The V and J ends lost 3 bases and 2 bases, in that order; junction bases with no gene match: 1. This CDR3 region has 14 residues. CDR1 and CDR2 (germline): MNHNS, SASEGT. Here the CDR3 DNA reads TGTGCCAGCAGTGAGACAGGGACTGGAAACACCATATATTTT. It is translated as CASSETGTGNTIYF.

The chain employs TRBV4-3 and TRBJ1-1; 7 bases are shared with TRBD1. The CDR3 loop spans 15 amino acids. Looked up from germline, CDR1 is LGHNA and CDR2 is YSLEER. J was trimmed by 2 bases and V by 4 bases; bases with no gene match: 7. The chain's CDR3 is CASSPTGSPNTEAFF. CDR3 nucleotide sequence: TGCGCCAGCAGCCCGACAGGGTCCCCTAACACTGAAGCTTTCTTT.

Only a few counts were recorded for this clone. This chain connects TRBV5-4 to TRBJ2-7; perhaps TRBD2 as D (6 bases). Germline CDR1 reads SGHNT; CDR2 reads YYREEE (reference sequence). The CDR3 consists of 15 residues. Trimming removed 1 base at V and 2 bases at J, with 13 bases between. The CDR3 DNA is TGTGCCAGCAGCTTGCCCGGGACTTTAGCCTACGAGCAGTACTTC. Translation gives CASSLPGTLAYEQYF.

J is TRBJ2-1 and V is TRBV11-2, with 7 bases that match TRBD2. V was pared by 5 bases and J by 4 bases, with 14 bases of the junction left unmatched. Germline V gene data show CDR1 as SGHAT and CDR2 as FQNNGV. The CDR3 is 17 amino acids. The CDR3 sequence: CASSPRTGSGTYNEQFF. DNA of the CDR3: TGTGCCAGCAGCCCTAGGACTGGGAGCGGGACGTACAATGAGCAGTTCTTC.

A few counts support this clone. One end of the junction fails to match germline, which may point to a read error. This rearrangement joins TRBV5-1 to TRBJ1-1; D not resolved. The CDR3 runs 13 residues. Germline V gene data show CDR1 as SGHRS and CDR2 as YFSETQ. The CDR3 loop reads CASSLAGNAEAFF. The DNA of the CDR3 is TGCGCCAGCAGCTTGGCCGGGAACGCTGAAGCTTTCTTT.

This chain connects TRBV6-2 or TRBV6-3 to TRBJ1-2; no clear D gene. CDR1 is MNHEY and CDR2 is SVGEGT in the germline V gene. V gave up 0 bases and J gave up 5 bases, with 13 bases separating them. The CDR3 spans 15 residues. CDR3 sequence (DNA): TGTGCCAGCAGTTACTCGAAGTCGCTCTGGTATGGCTACACCTTC. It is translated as CASSYSKSLWYGYTF.

CDR3 protein: CASSVGVTGHYNEQFF. For the CDR3, the DNA is TGTGCCAGCAGCGTAGGAGTCACAGGGCACTACAATGAGCAGTTCTTC. This chain uses TRBV9 with TRBJ2-1, with a weak D call TRBD1 (6 bases). Germline V CDR1 and CDR2: SGDLS, YYNGEE. V was trimmed by 0 bases and J by 3 bases, leaving 13 bases between them. This CDR3 is 16 amino acids long.

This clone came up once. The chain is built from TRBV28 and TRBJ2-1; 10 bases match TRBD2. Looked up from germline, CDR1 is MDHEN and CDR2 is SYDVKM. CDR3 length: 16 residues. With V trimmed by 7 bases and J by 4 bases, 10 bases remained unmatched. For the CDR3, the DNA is TGTGCCAGCACCCGAACGACTAGCGGGTTATACAATGAGCAGTTCTTC. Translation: CASTRTTSGLYNEQFF.

The CDR3 here is CASSLTVNTEAFF. CDR3 in DNA: TGTGCCAGCAGCTTAACAGTGAACACTGAAGCTTTCTTT. The chain links TRBV7-2 to TRBJ1-1; D gene uncertain. The CDR3 consists of 13 residues. Trimming cost V 2 bases and J 0 bases, with 4 bases left between them. The germline V gene encodes CDR1 SGHTA and CDR2 FQGNSA.

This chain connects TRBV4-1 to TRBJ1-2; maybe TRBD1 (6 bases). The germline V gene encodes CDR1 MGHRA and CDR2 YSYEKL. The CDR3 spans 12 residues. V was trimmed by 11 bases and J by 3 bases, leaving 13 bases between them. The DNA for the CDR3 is TGCGCCTCCAGGGGCGGTGACTATGGCTACACCTTC. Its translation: CASRGGDYGYTF.

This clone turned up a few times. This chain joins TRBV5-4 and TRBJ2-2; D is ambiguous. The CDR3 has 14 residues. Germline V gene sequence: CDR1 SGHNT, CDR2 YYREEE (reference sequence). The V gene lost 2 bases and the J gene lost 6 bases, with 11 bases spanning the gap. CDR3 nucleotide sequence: TGTGCCAGCAGCTTTGGGCCTGGAGCCGGGGAGCTGTTTTTT. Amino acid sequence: CASSFGPGAGELFF. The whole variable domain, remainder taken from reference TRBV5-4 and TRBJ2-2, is ETGVTQSPTHLIKTRGQQVTLRCSSQSGHNTVSWYQQALGQGPQFIFQYYREEENGRGNFPPRFSGLQFPNYSSELNVNALELDDSALYLCASSFGPGAGELFFGEGSRLTVL.

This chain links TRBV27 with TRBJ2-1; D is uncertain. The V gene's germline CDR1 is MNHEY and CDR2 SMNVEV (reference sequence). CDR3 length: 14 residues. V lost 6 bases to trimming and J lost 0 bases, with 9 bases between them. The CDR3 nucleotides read TGTGCCAGCAGCGGACCTTACTCCTACAATGAGCAGTTCTTC. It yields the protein CASSGPYSYNEQFF.

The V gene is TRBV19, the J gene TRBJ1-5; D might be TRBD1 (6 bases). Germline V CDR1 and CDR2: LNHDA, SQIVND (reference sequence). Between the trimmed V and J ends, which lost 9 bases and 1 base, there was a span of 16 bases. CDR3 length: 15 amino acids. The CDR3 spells CASRPDRSSNQPQHF. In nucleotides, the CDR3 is TGTGCCAGCCGACCCGACAGGAGCAGCAATCAGCCCCAGCATTTT.

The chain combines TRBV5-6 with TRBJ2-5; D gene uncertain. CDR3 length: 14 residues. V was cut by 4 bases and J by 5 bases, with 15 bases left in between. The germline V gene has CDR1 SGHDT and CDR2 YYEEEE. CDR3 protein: CASSTVSAWETQYF. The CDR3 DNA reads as TGTGCCAGCAGCACGGTCTCGGCGTGGGAGACCCAGTACTTC.

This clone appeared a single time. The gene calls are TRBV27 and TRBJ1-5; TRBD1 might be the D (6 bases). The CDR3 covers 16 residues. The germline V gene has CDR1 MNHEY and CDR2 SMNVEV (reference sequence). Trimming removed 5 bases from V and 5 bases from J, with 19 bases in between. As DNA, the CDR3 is TGTGCCAGCAGTCAAATAACAGGGAGTGGGTATCAGCCCCAGCATTTT. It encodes CASSQITGSGYQPQHF.

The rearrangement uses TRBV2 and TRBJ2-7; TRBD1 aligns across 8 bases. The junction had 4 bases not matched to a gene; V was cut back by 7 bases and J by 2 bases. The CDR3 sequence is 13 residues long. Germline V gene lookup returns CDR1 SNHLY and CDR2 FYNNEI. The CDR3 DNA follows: TGTGCCAGCATAGAACAGGGGGCCTACGAGCAGTACTTC. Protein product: CASIEQGAYEQYF.

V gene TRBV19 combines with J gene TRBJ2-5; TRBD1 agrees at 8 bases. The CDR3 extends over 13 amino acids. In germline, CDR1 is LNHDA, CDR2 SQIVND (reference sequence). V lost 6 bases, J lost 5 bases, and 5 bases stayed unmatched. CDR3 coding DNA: TGTGCCAGTAGATGGACAGGGCAGGAGACCCAGTACTTC. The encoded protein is CASRWTGQETQYF. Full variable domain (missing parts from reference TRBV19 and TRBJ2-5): DGGITQSPKYLFRKEGQNVTLSCEQNLNHDAMYWYRQDPGQGLRLIYYSQIVNDFQKGDIAEGYSVSREKKESFPLTVTSAQKNPTAFYLCASRWTGQETQYFGPGTRLLVL.

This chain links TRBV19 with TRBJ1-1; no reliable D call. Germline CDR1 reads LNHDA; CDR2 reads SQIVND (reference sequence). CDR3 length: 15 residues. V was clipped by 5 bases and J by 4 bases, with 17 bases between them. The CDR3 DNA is TGTGCCAGTAGTGTGGTAAACCTGGAAACCACTGAAGCTTTCTTT. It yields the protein CASSVVNLETTEAFF.

CDR3 amino acids: CASRSPTKGGNSPLHF. CDR3 coding DNA: TGTGCCAGCAGGAGCCCCACCAAGGGAGGAAATTCACCCCTCCACTTT. The chain couples TRBV6-6 to TRBJ1-6, with D hard to call. Germline CDR1 reads MNHNY; CDR2 reads SVGAGI (reference sequence). The CDR3 length is 16 residues. Trimming removed 6 bases at V and 7 bases at J, with 19 bases between.